The 9 T cell receptor beta chains listed next were all sequenced from one sample in a study of cytomegalovirus exposure and HLA in healthy donors. The method was immunoSEQ multiplex PCR; TCRdb's version includes in-frame clones alone and lacks a portion of them. This sample has hundreds of thousands of clones, with 70% to 90% found just once. Sequenced material: PBMCs. The receptors here all came from a woman aged 18 to 35 in good health and CMV-seronegative.

The V gene is TRBV2, the J gene TRBJ2-1; 7 bases are a match to TRBD2. Trimming took 6 bases from V and 2 from J; bases not matched to a gene: 10. The CDR3 loop spans 16 amino acids. Germline CDR1 reads SNHLY; CDR2 reads FYNNEI. CDR3 in DNA: TGTGCCAGCAGAGGAAGAGGTGGGAGGGCCTACAATGAGCAGTTCTTC. As protein: CASRGRGGRAYNEQFF.

The chain carries TRBV30 and TRBJ1-1; D is unresolved. The CDR3 runs 14 residues. Germline assignment: CDR1 GTSNPN and CDR2 SVGIG (reference sequence). V was shortened by 3 bases and J by 5 bases, with 16 bases between the two germline ends. This CDR3 reads CAWSLLGGLTEAFF. The DNA for the CDR3 is TGTGCCTGGAGCCTCCTCGGAGGGTTGACTGAAGCTTTCTTT.

CDR3 DNA: TGTGCCAGCAGCGGTGATAGCGGAGCGAACACCGGGGAGCTGTTTTTT. Amino acids: CASSGDSGANTGELFF. The rearrangement links TRBV7-7 to TRBJ2-2; tentatively, D is TRBD2 (6 bases). CDR1 is SSHAT and CDR2 is FNYEAQ in the germline V gene (reference sequence). This CDR3 contains 16 residues. V was trimmed by 5 bases and J by 0 bases, leaving 13 bases between them.

This clone was seen more than once but under ten times. The chain combines TRBV6-5 with TRBJ1-2, with D unresolved. Between the trimmed V and J ends, which lost 0 bases and 2 bases, there was a span of 13 bases. CDR3 length: 16 amino acids. CDR1 and CDR2 (germline): MNHEY, SVGAGI. Here the CDR3 DNA reads TGTGCCAGCAGTTACTCGACGTACTTACAGAACTATGGCTACACCTTC. Protein: CASSYSTYLQNYGYTF.

The rearrangement joins TRBV28 to TRBJ2-5, with 7 positions matching TRBD1. V was clipped by 4 bases and J by 1 base; unmatched bases: 12. Germline V gene data show CDR1 as MDHEN and CDR2 as SYDVKM. The CDR3 has 17 amino acids. CDR3 bases: TGTGCCAGCAGTTGGGGGCGGACAGGAAGGGTCCAAGAGACCCAGTACTTC. Protein: CASSWGRTGRVQETQYF.

This clone has just a few counts. The chain has TRBV7-9 and TRBJ1-5; the D gene is possibly TRBD1 (6 bases). CDR3 length: 14 amino acids. Germline V CDR1 and CDR2: SEHNR, FQNEAQ (reference sequence). Between the trimmed V and J ends, which lost 1 base and 9 bases, there was a span of 13 bases. CDR3: CASSLEAGDRPQHF. CDR3 coding DNA: TGTGCCAGCAGCTTAGAGGCAGGGGATAGGCCCCAGCATTTT.

The chain links TRBV9 to TRBJ1-1; TRBD1 might be the D (5 bases). The CDR3 has 17 residues. Germline values: CDR1 SGDLS, CDR2 YYNGEE. V dropped 0 bases and J dropped 6 bases, with 21 bases sitting between them. The CDR3: CASSVGVGWGVSAEAFF. In nucleotides, the CDR3 is TGTGCCAGCAGCGTAGGCGTAGGGTGGGGGGTCAGCGCTGAAGCTTTCTTT. Drawing the rest from reference TRBV9 and TRBJ1-1, the complete variable domain is DSGVTQTPKHLITATGQRVTLRCSPRSGDLSVYWYQQSLDQGLQFLIQYYNGEERAKGNILERFSAQQFPDLHSELNLSSLELGDSALYFCASSVGVGWGVSAEAFFGQGTRLTVV.

The chain has TRBV19 and TRBJ2-7; 7 bases line up with TRBD1. V was clipped by 2 bases and J by 5 bases; unmatched bases: 12. The germline gives CDR1 LNHDA, CDR2 SQIVND (reference sequence). This CDR3 comprises 16 residues. CDR3 DNA: TGTGCCAGTAGTATACCCCACAGGGGCTACCCTAACGAGCAGTACTTC. Residues: CASSIPHRGYPNEQYF. The whole variable domain, filled in from reference TRBV19 and TRBJ2-7, reads DGGITQSPKYLFRKEGQNVTLSCEQNLNHDAMYWYRQDPGQGLRLIYYSQIVNDFQKGDIAEGYSVSREKKESFPLTVTSAQKNPTAFYLCASSIPHRGYPNEQYFGPGTRLTVT.

The chain combines TRBV18 with TRBJ2-7; 9 bases fit TRBD1. The CDR3 loop spans 16 amino acids. Losses at the gene ends were 3 bases for V and 0 bases for J; bases not matched to a gene: 6. Per germline, CDR1 KGHSH and CDR2 LQKENI. CDR3 DNA sequence: TGTGCCAGCTCACCTTACGGGACAGGGACCTCCTACGAGCAGTACTTC. It is translated as CASSPYGTGTSYEQYF.